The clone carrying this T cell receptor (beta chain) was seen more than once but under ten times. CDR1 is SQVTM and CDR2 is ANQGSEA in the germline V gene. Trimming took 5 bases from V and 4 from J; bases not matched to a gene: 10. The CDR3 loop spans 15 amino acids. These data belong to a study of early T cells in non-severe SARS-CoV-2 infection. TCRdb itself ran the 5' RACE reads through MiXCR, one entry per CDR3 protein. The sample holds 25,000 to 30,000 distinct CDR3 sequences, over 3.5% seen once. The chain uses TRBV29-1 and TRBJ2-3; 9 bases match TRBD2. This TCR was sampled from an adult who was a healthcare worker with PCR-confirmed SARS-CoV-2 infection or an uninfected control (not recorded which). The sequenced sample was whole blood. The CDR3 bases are TGCAGCGTTATTCCTAGCGGGGCCCCCTCAGATACGCAGTATTTT. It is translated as CSVIPSGAPSDTQYF.